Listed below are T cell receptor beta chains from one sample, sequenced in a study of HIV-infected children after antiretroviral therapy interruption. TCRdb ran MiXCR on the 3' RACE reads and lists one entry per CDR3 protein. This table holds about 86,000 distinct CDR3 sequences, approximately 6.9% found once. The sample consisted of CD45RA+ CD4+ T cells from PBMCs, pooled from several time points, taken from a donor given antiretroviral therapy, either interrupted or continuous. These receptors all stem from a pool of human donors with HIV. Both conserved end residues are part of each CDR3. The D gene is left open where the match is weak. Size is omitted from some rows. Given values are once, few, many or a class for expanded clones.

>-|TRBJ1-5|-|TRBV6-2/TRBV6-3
CASSTIQGNYNQPQHF
TGTGCCAGCAGTACCATCCAGGGGAATTACAATCAGCCCCAGCATTTT
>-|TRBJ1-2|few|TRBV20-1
CSAQNPFGYGYTF
TGCAGTGCACAAAATCCTTTCGGATATGGCTACACCTTC
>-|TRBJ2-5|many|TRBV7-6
CASSLARGGPEETQYF
TGTGCCAGCAGCTTAGCGAGAGGGGGGCCTGAAGAGACCCAGTACTTC
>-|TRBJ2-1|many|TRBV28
CASSLGGQGTINEQFF
TGTGCCAGCAGTTTAGGTGGGCAGGGGACAATCAATGAGCAGTTCTTC
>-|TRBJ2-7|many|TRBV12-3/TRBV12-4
CASSLGRGPREQYF
TGTGCCAGCAGTTTAGGGAGGGGGCCGAGGGAGCAGTACTTC
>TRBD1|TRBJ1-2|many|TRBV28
CASRVTGDRGYTF
TGTGCCAGCAGGGTCACAGGGGACCGGGGCTACACCTTC
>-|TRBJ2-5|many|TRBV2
CASSEGQYQETQYF
TGTGCCAGCAGTGAAGGACAGTACCAAGAGACCCAGTACTTC
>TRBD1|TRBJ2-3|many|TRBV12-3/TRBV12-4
CASSLDRDRVDGAETLYF
TGTGCAAGCAGCTTAGACCGGGACAGGGTGGACGGTGCAGAAACGCTGTATTTT
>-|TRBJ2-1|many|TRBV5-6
CASSILPGAGFGEQFF
TGTGCCAGCAGCATTCTCCCGGGAGCCGGGTTCGGTGAGCAGTTCTTC
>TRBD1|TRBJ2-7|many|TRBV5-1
CASSLKGTGGSEQYF
TGCGCCAGCAGCTTAAAAGGGACAGGGGGCTCCGAGCAGTACTTC
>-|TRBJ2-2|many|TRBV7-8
CASSSTADRSTGELFF
TGTGCCAGCAGCTCCACCGCCGACAGAAGCACCGGGGAGCTGTTTTTT
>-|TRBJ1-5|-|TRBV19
CASSIDLDQPQHF
TGTGCCAGTAGTATAGATCTGGACCAGCCCCAGCATTTT
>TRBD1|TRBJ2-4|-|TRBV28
CASGFRTGTGGRNIQYF
TGTGCCAGCGGTTTCCGGACCGGGACAGGGGGCAGGAACATTCAGTACTTC
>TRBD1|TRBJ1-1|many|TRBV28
CASSPPDRGYTEAFF
TGTGCCAGCAGTCCCCCGGACAGGGGATACACTGAAGCTTTCTTT
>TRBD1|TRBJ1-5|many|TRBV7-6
CASSRQGSNQPQHF
TGTGCCAGCAGCCGACAGGGGTCCAATCAGCCCCAGCATTTT
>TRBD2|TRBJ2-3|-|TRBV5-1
CASSRWGLAGESTDTQYF
TGCGCCAGCAGCCGGTGGGGACTAGCGGGGGAAAGCACAGATACGCAGTATTTT
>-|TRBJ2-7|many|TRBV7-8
CASSLVSRNYEQYF
TGTGCCAGCAGCTTAGTATCCAGAAACTACGAGCAGTACTTC
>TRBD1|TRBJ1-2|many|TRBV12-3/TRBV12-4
CASSLSQQGAWGYTF
TGTGCCAGCAGTCTTTCTCAACAGGGGGCCTGGGGCTACACCTTC
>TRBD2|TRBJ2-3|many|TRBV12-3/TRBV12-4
CASSPSRAGSFTDTQYF
TGTGCCAGCAGTCCCAGTAGAGCGGGAAGTTTCACAGATACGCAGTATTTT
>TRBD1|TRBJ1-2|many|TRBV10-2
CASKSPFRQGTNYGYTF
TGCGCCAGCAAATCGCCTTTTCGACAGGGGACTAACTATGGCTACACCTTC
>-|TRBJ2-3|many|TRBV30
CAWSSSTSSISDTQYF
TGTGCCTGGAGTTCTTCGACTAGTAGTATTTCAGATACGCAGTATTTT
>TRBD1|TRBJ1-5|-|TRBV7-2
CASSLVGTGGAGNQPQHF
TGTGCCAGCAGCTTAGTGGGGACAGGGGGCGCGGGGAATCAGCCCCAGCATTTT
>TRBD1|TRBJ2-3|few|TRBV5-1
CASSLGTGEDTQYF
TGCGCCAGCAGCTTGGGGACAGGGGAAGATACGCAGTATTTT
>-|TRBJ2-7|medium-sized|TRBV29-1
CSGTRDNYEQYF
TGCAGCGGAACCCGGGACAACTACGAGCAGTACTTC
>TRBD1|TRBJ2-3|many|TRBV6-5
CASTLNRGRTDTQYF
TGTGCCAGCACTCTAAACAGGGGAAGGACAGATACGCAGTATTTT
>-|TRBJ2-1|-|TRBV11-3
CASSPTMNNEQFF
TGTGCCAGCAGCCCAACTATGAACAATGAGCAGTTCTTC
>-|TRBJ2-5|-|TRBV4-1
CASSQDGDTQYF
TGCGCCAGCAGCCAAGATGGGGATACCCAGTACTTC
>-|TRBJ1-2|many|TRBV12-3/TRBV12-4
CASSLPRGYGYTF
TGTGCCAGCTCACTCCCCCGGGGATATGGCTACACCTTC
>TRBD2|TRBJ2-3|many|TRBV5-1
CASSSDLGGAQDTQYF
TGCGCCAGCAGCTCGGACCTCGGGGGGGCCCAAGATACGCAGTATTTT